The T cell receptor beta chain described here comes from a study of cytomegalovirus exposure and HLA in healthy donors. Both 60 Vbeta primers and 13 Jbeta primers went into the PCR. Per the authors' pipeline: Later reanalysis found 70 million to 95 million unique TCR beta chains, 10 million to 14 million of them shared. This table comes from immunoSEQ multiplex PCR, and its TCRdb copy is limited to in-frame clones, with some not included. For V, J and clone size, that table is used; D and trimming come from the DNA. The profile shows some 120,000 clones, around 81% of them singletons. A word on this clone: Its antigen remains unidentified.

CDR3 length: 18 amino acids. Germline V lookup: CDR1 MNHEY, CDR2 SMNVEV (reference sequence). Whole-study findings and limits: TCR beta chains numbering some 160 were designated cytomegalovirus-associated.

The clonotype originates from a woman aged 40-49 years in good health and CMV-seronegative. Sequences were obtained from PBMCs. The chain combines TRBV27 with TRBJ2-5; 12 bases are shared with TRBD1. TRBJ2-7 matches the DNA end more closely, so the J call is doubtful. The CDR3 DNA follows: TGTGCCAGCAGCTATACCGGGACAGGGGGCTCCGGAAGTAGCGAGCAGTACTTC. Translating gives CASSYTGTGGSGSSEQYF.